Below are 31 T cell receptor beta chains sequenced from a single sample in a study of cytomegalovirus exposure and HLA in healthy donors. Primers included in the PCR were 60 Vbeta and 13 Jbeta primers. TCRdb's copy holds only in-frame clones and misses some; the assay was immunoSEQ multiplex PCR. The sample carries about 130,000 clones, 81% recorded once. The sample consisted of PBMCs. The receptors were gathered from a woman aged 40 to 49 in good health and CMV-seropositive.

The chain couples TRBV28 to TRBJ2-1; D possibly corresponds to TRBD1 (5 bases). V dropped 3 bases and J dropped 5 bases, with 14 bases sitting between them. This CDR3 has 15 residues. Germline CDR1 MDHEN, CDR2 SYDVKM. CDR3 loop: CASSFGADQNNEQFF. In nucleotides, the CDR3 is TGTGCCAGCAGTTTTGGGGCGGACCAAAACAATGAGCAGTTCTTC. Looking up the rest from reference TRBV28 and TRBJ2-1 gives the full variable domain: DVKVTQSSRYLVKRTGEKVFLECVQDMDHENMFWYRQDPGLGLRLIYFSYDVKMKEKGDIPEGYSVSREKKERFSLILESASTNQTSMYLCASSFGADQNNEQFFGPGTRLTVL.

This rearrangement joins TRBV29-1 to TRBJ2-7, with 8 bases fitting TRBD2. V was pared by 6 bases and J by 4 bases, with 8 bases of the junction left unmatched. The CDR3 covers 13 residues. Germline CDR1 reads SQVTM; CDR2 reads ANQGSEA. The CDR3 here is CSVGGGQFYEQYF. For the CDR3, the DNA is TGCAGCGTGGGCGGGGGGCAGTTTTACGAGCAGTACTTC.

This clone was observed once. V gene TRBV10-3 combines with J gene TRBJ2-5, with TRBD1 matching over 8 bases. Unmatched junction bases numbered 6, after V lost 7 bases and J lost 5 bases. The germline V gene has CDR1 ENHRY and CDR2 SYGVKD. The CDR3 loop spans 13 amino acids. CDR3 nucleotide sequence: TGTGCCATCAAGCCCAACAGGGGGGAGACCCAGTACTTC. It is translated as CAIKPNRGETQYF.

This clone has a handful of counts. The chain has TRBV5-1 and TRBJ2-5; 10 bases align to TRBD2. Unmatched junction bases numbered 3, after V lost 1 base and J lost 0 bases. Germline V CDR1 and CDR2: SGHRS, YFSETQ. The CDR3 has 16 amino acids. CDR3 coding DNA: TGCGCCAGCAGCTTGTCTAGCGGGGGATACCAAGAGACCCAGTACTTC. It yields the protein CASSLSSGGYQETQYF.

Only a few counts were recorded for this clone. The chain combines TRBV6-6 with TRBJ2-5; D may be TRBD1 (7 bases). Germline CDR1 reads MNHNY; CDR2 reads SVGAGI (reference sequence). Trimming took off 5 bases at V and 4 bases at J, with 14 bases between the two ends. The CDR3 runs to 14 residues. The CDR3 here is CASSHRQGGETQYF. CDR3 nucleotide sequence: TGTGCCAGCAGTCACAGACAGGGAGGAGAGACCCAGTACTTC.

The rearrangement links TRBV28 to TRBJ1-1; 7 bases match TRBD1. Germline CDR1 and CDR2: MDHEN and SYDVKM. With V trimmed by 3 bases and J by 4 bases, 8 bases remained unmatched. The CDR3 loop spans 15 amino acids. CDR3 in DNA: TGTGCCAGCAGTTTCCAAGGGGGCTACGGCACTGAAGCTTTCTTT. Protein sequence: CASSFQGGYGTEAFF.

This chain links TRBV4-1 with TRBJ2-5; tentatively, D is TRBD1 (6 bases). CDR1 is MGHRA and CDR2 is YSYEKL in the germline V gene. Trimming cost V 2 bases and J 0 bases, with 19 bases left between them. The CDR3 is made up of 18 amino acids. CDR3 sequence (DNA): TGCGCCAGCAGCCAAACAGGGATCACCCTTAGCTACCAAGAGACCCAGTACTTC. Residues: CASSQTGITLSYQETQYF.

To note about this clone: At one end the junction does not follow the germline gene, possibly because of a read error. The rearrangement uses TRBV6-5 and TRBJ2-7; D unresolved. Germline-derived CDR1 and CDR2 are MNHEY and SVGAGI. This CDR3 is 11 amino acids long. The CDR3 loop reads CASSYSDEQYF. The DNA for the CDR3 is TGTGCCAGCAGTTACTCCGACGAGCAGTACTTC.

With regard to this clone: Compared with germline, one end of the junction differs, possibly owing to a read error. The chain carries TRBV27 and TRBJ2-1; TRBD2 might be the D (6 bases). The CDR3 is 19 amino acids. Germline lookup yields CDR1 MNHEY and CDR2 SMNVEV (reference sequence). The CDR3 is CASSTSGTAGSRIRDLVVF. The CDR3 nucleotides are TGTGCCAGCAGTACTTCCGGGACGGCGGGATCGCGGATTAGGGATTTAGTGGTCTTC.

This clone was found once. The rearrangement uses TRBV7-8 and TRBJ1-6; D is unresolved. The CDR3 covers 13 residues. Germline lookup yields CDR1 SGHVS and CDR2 FQNEAQ. Trimming removed 3 bases at V and 10 bases at J, with 10 bases between. The CDR3: CASSFAGGSPLHF. CDR3 in DNA: TGTGCCAGCAGCTTCGCAGGTGGATCACCCCTCCACTTT.

The V call is TRBV6-1, the J call TRBJ2-5, with D unresolved. V lost 2 bases to trimming and J lost 5 bases, with 3 bases between them. Germline V gene sequence: CDR1 MNHNS, CDR2 SASEGT. CDR3 length equals 11 residues. CDR3 coding DNA: TGTGCCAGCAGTGAACCGGAGACCCAGTACTTC. It translates to CASSEPETQYF.

The chain couples TRBV27 to TRBJ2-1; 10 bases map to TRBD2. CDR1 and CDR2 from the germline V gene are MNHEY and SMNVEV (reference sequence). V lost 4 bases and J lost 9; bases outside the gene matches: 6. The CDR3 sequence is 14 residues long. CDR3 in DNA: TGTGCCAGCAGTTCACTAGCGGGACACATTGAGCAGTTCTTC. Residues: CASSSLAGHIEQFF.

This clone turned up a few times. The gene calls are TRBV2 and TRBJ1-4; 7 bases are a match to TRBD1. The CDR3 sequence is 14 residues long. V gave up 8 bases and J gave up 4 bases; unmatched junction bases: 7. CDR1 and CDR2 from the germline V gene are SNHLY and FYNNEI. The CDR3 region has the DNA TGTGCCAGCGCCCTTAGGGGGCATAATGAAAAACTGTTTTTT. It translates to CASALRGHNEKLFF.

The chain recombines TRBV6-6 with TRBJ2-3; TRBD2 agrees at 7 bases. Germline V CDR1 and CDR2: MNHNY, SVGAGI (reference sequence). Unmatched junction bases numbered 6, after V lost 8 bases and J lost 1 base. This CDR3 spans 14 amino acids. CDR3 region: CASGGSWGTDTQYF. The CDR3 DNA reads TGTGCCAGCGGCGGGAGCTGGGGCACAGATACGCAGTATTTT.

V and J are TRBV27 and TRBJ2-1; 9 positions match TRBD2. V was clipped by 0 bases and J by 4 bases; unmatched bases: 7. CDR3 length: 17 residues. Germline CDR1 reads MNHEY; CDR2 reads SMNVEV (reference sequence). Written as DNA, the CDR3 is TGTGCCAGCAGTTTATCCAGCAAGCGGGGGGCATACAATGAGCAGTTCTTC. As protein: CASSLSSKRGAYNEQFF.

This chain joins TRBV12-5 and TRBJ2-7, with D perhaps matching TRBD2 (5 bases). Germline values: CDR1 LGHNT, CDR2 FRNRAP. Trimming removed 0 bases from V and 4 bases from J, with 19 bases in between. CDR3 length: 17 residues. The CDR3 sequence: CASGLVHQTGKWYEQYF. CDR3 DNA sequence: TGTGCTAGTGGTTTGGTACATCAGACGGGGAAGTGGTACGAGCAGTACTTC. The full variable domain, its missing parts supplied by reference TRBV12-5 and TRBJ2-7, is DARVTQTPRHKVTEMGQEVTMRCQPILGHNTVFWYRQTMMQGLELLAYFRNRAPLDDSGMPKDRFSAEMPDATLATLKIQPSEPRDSAVYFCASGLVHQTGKWYEQYFGPGTRLTVT.

The CDR3 sequence: CASQQGAENGELFF. In DNA form, the CDR3 reads TGCGCCAGCCAACAGGGGGCGGAAAACGGGGAGCTGTTTTTT. This chain joins TRBV23-1 and TRBJ2-2; 9 nucleotides match TRBD1. TRBV23-1 is noted as an ORF with a role that remains uncertain. This CDR3 has 14 amino acids. Trimming removed 8 bases from V and 7 bases from J; junction bases left unmatched: 8.

The chain recombines TRBV18 with TRBJ1-2; TRBD1 aligns across 10 bases. CDR3 length: 18 amino acids. CDR1 is KGHSH, CDR2 LQKENI, per germline. J gave up 2 bases and V 4 bases, and 13 bases lay outside the gene matches. CDR3 loop: CASSLWRTGGSGNYGYTF. The CDR3 nucleotides are TGTGCCAGCTCACTATGGAGGACAGGGGGGAGCGGAAACTATGGCTACACCTTC.

The chain is built from TRBV2 and TRBJ1-6; 8 nucleotides agree with TRBD1. Trimming cost V 3 bases and J 5 bases; bases outside gene matches: 3. CDR1 SNHLY and CDR2 FYNNEI come from the germline V gene. This CDR3 contains 15 residues. In DNA form, the CDR3 reads TGTGCCAGCAGTGAGACAGGGGACGATAATTCACCCCTCCACTTT. Amino acid sequence: CASSETGDDNSPLHF.

V and J are TRBV5-5 and TRBJ2-7; 7 bases are shared with TRBD1. From germline, CDR1 is SGHKS and CDR2 YYEKEE (reference sequence). Losses at the gene ends were 0 bases for V and 1 base for J; bases not matched to a gene: 13. The CDR3 consists of 18 residues. DNA for the CDR3: TGTGCCAGCAGCTTGGTCACCGGGACAGCATACTTTTCCTACGAGCAGTACTTC. This encodes CASSLVTGTAYFSYEQYF.

The rearrangement uses TRBV27 and TRBJ2-7; TRBD2 agrees at 9 bases. Germline CDR1 and CDR2: MNHEY and SMNVEV (reference sequence). The CDR3 spans 15 residues. V trimming: 2 bases; J trimming: 2 bases; junction bases outside the gene matches: 4. The CDR3 here is CASSLRLAVAYEQYF. CDR3 nucleotides: TGTGCCAGCAGTTTAAGACTAGCGGTTGCCTACGAGCAGTACTTC.

The rearrangement uses TRBV19 and TRBJ1-1; D possibly corresponds to TRBD1 (6 bases). The CDR3 loop spans 15 amino acids. The V end was cut by 1 base, the J end by 4 bases, with 13 bases between. Looked up from germline, CDR1 is LNHDA and CDR2 is SQIVND (reference sequence). Here the CDR3 reads CASSIGGGLRTEAFF. The CDR3 bases are TGTGCCAGTAGTATAGGAGGGGGTTTGCGCACTGAAGCTTTCTTT.

This chain uses TRBV6-1 with TRBJ1-5; 7 bases agree with TRBD1. V trimming: 4 bases; J trimming: 3 bases; junction bases outside the gene matches: 3. The CDR3 is made up of 14 amino acids. Germline loops: CDR1 MNHNS, CDR2 SASEGT. CDR3 loop: CASSVGTVNQPQHF. The CDR3 bases are TGTGCCAGCAGTGTTGGGACAGTCAATCAGCCCCAGCATTTT.

This clone occurred once. The chain carries TRBV11-2 and TRBJ1-2; TRBD1 matches 8 bases. Germline V gene sequence: CDR1 SGHAT, CDR2 FQNNGV. V was pared by 1 base and J by 10 bases, with 8 bases of the junction left unmatched. The length of the CDR3 is 14 residues. CDR3 sequence reads: CASSLVGTGNLYTF. The CDR3 nucleotides are TGTGCCAGCAGCTTAGTAGGGACAGGAAATCTCTACACCTTC.

This clone has more than one count but fewer than ten. The genes are TRBV10-3 and TRBJ2-1, with 11 bases lining up with TRBD2. V lost 8 bases and J lost 5; bases outside the gene matches: 5. The CDR3 extends over 14 amino acids. Germline assignment: CDR1 ENHRY and CDR2 SYGVKD. The CDR3 nucleotides read TGTGCCATCCTGACTAGCGGGGCTGACAATGAGCAGTTCTTC. Translation gives CAILTSGADNEQFF.

V is TRBV10-3 and J is TRBJ2-7; 11 bases agree with TRBD2. This CDR3 is 15 amino acids long. The germline V gene encodes CDR1 ENHRY and CDR2 SYGVKD. The V gene end was trimmed by 2 bases and the J gene end by 2 bases; junction bases not matched to a gene: 2. The CDR3 DNA reads TGTGCCATCAGTGAGGGACTAGCGGGTGCCTACGAGCAGTACTTC. It translates to CAISEGLAGAYEQYF.

The chain employs TRBV6-6 and TRBJ2-1; TRBD2 agrees at 9 bases. This CDR3 region has 16 residues. Losses at the gene ends were 5 bases for V and 7 bases for J; bases not matched to a gene: 12. CDR1 is MNHNY and CDR2 is SVGAGI in the germline V gene (reference sequence). CDR3 nucleotide sequence: TGTGCCAGCAGTCCGGGGGCTAGCGGGATTCCTAATGAGCAGTTCTTC. Translated, it gives CASSPGASGIPNEQFF.

V usage is TRBV27 and J usage is TRBJ2-7; 9 bases are a match to TRBD1. V dropped 8 bases and J dropped 7; count of bases not matched to a gene: 12. The CDR3 is 14 amino acids. Per the germline V gene, CDR1 is MNHEY and CDR2 is SMNVEV (reference sequence). CDR3 sequence (DNA): TGTGCCAGCCAACAGGGGGCTGTATCGGGAGAGCAGTACTTC. Protein: CASQQGAVSGEQYF.

The chain carries TRBV19 and TRBJ1-1; maybe TRBD1 (5 bases). The V gene lost 6 bases and the J gene lost 2 bases, with 10 bases spanning the gap. The CDR3 has 13 amino acids. Germline CDR1 LNHDA, CDR2 SQIVND (reference sequence). The CDR3 region has the DNA TGTGCCAGTAGGTACGGGGGAAACACTGAAGCTTTCTTT. Protein: CASRYGGNTEAFF.

This chain uses TRBV5-4 with TRBJ1-2; a weak D match, TRBD1 (6 bases). V was cut by 1 base and J by 2 bases, with 9 bases left in between. This CDR3 contains 14 residues. CDR1 and CDR2 (germline): SGHNT, YYREEE (reference sequence). The DNA of the CDR3 is TGTGCCAGCAGCTTGAAGGGGACAAACTATGGCTACACCTTC. This codes for CASSLKGTNYGYTF.

The V gene is TRBV29-1, the J gene TRBJ1-1; 8 bases agree with TRBD1. J gave up 2 bases and V 3 bases, and 2 bases lay outside the gene matches. Germline V gene sequence: CDR1 SQVTM, CDR2 ANQGSEA. The CDR3 totals 13 residues. The CDR3 region has the DNA TGCAGCGTTGAGACAGGGGACAACACTGAAGCTTTCTTT. Translation: CSVETGDNTEAFF.